This T cell receptor beta chain was observed in a study of CD8 T cells in Susac syndrome (dated by TCRdb to about 2019). Notes on the research overall: Of the Susac syndrome patients who were sequenced, roughly 6 had clinically active disease and roughly eight were in clinical remission. Susac syndrome patients were therapy-naive, on corticosteroids (some also receiving IVIg), or on IVIg alone at blood withdrawal. The study used repertoire sequencing to test whether antigen drove CD8+ T cell activation and differentiation in Susac syndrome. Clonality of the CD8+ T cell repertoire was compared between roughly 13 healthy donors, roughly 14 Susac syndrome patients and roughly 15 multiple sclerosis patients. General findings and caveats noted by the study authors: The number of individuals in the TCR sequencing and HLA analysis was recognized as being relatively small. Sixteen and five Susac-specific public clones were found in the total CD8+ and CD8+ TEMRA repertoires, respectively. Clonal expansion was observed in Susac syndrome CD8+ repertoires, with the highest expansion in CD8+ TEMRA cells and greater expansion in clinically active than in remitting patients.

The CDR3 measures 14 amino acids from cysteine to phenylalanine. Here the CDR3 DNA is all that survives: 42 bases in frame from base 1. V is clipped by 10 bases and J by 3 bases, and the sequence between their germline boundaries is 19 bases long. The germline V gene (reference sequence) provides CDR1 MNHEY and CDR2 SMNVEV. As concerns this clonotype: Its target antigen remains unknown. Base-call qualities are not available, and no considerably larger clone is one nucleotide away.

Peripheral blood CD8+ and CD4+ T cells from healthy donors, Susac syndrome patients and multiple sclerosis patients were profiled by high-throughput TCR beta sequencing. Recently defined diagnostic criteria for definite or probable disease were met by the Susac syndrome patients. CD8+ TEMRA cells were enriched by FACS, while bulk CD8+ and CD4+ T cells were purified by magnetic negative isolation. Blood was collected in EDTA tubes and processed within 24 hours, with PBMCs isolated through density gradient centrifugation. PBMCs destined for TCR sequencing were cryopreserved in liquid nitrogen and later thawed in a 37 °C water bath. The sorted or isolated CD4+, CD8+ and CD8+ TEMRA cells had a purity of 90% or higher. RNA was extracted using the RNeasy kit, and about 0.45 to 1 microgram was reverse transcribed with random hexamers. The immunoSEQ multiplex PCR assay, which covers 54 Vbeta and 13 Jbeta segments, was used to amplify TCR beta CDR3 regions. Bias from PCR amplification was corrected by using a synthetic template baseline for primer optimization and for computational correction. Per the source publication's procedure: Reads were annotated to V, D and J genes according to IMGT and were analyzed with immunoSEQ Analyzer, with only productive sequences retained. Clonality was computed as one minus Shannon entropy normalized by log2 of the number of productive unique sequences. For each patient and control, public and private clones were evaluated within the 100 most prevalent clones. Clones were defined as Susac-specific when absent from the healthy and MS cohorts, from fewer than 1,300 published viral clones and from other ImmuneACCESS disease sequences. The public sequencing data were trimmed at Q25 with fastp and processed into clonotypes with MiXCR by TCRdb, which kept only in-frame beta chains. Rows with a matching CDR3 protein are joined into one entry that keeps the most common DNA and genes. The V and J calls were not made by the authors but by TCRdb's processing. This sample gives approximately 190,000 distinct CDR3 sequences in total; 85% to 95% of them show up just once. Clones ranked in the top ten supply around 0.15% of the sample.

The rearranged segments are TRBV27 and TRBJ2-7; a weak D assignment points to TRBD2 (5 bases agree). This sequence originates from a human donor with Susac syndrome. Specimen: CD8+ T cells from PBMCs. The sequenced DNA: TGTGCCACCGCCGCTTACCAAGGAGGCTACGAGCAGTACTTC. Translated, this is CATAAYQGGYEQYF.